One and the same sample provided the 21 T cell receptor beta chains below, sequenced in a study of Ad26.COV2.S vaccination and SARS-CoV-2 variants. The protocol was immunoSEQ multiplex PCR, while the TCRdb copy is restricted to in-frame clones and leaves out a portion. The table has around 300,000 clones, 90% seen once; the top ten hold about 5.4%. As to treatment: roughly 18 received Ad26.COV2.S at low or high dose, single or two shots; 5 received placebo; per-sample allocation not given. Specimen acquisition occurred on day 63 following the initial vaccine or placebo injection. The sample was peripheral blood, taken in a trial of Ad26.COV2.S vaccine versus placebo. The receptors derive from a person between 18 and 59 years old who received the Ad26.COV2.S COVID-19 vaccine or a placebo.

The chain uses TRBV11-2 and TRBJ1-2; 8 bases are shared with TRBD1. The germline V gene has CDR1 SGHAT and CDR2 FQNNGV. The J segment lost 11 bases and the V segment lost 5 bases, leaving 7 bases of the junction unmatched. The CDR3 spans 12 residues. The CDR3 here is CASSVTDREYTF. In nucleotides, the CDR3 is TGTGCCAGCAGCGTTACGGACAGGGAGTACACCTTC.

This chain joins TRBV11-3 and TRBJ2-1, with D perhaps given as TRBD1 or TRBD2 (5 bases each). The V gene's germline CDR1 is SGHNT and CDR2 YENEEA. The V end lost 1 base, the J end lost 5 bases, and 12 bases lay between the germline ends. The CDR3 consists of 15 residues. In DNA, the CDR3 is TGTGCCAGCAGCTTAGCGGGGCCATTAAACAATGAGCAGTTCTTC. Protein: CASSLAGPLNNEQFF.

The gene calls are TRBV6-5 and TRBJ1-2; weak D call: TRBD1 (5 bases). V dropped 8 bases and J dropped 8 bases, with 21 bases sitting between them. This CDR3 spans 14 amino acids. The germline gives CDR1 MNHEY, CDR2 SVGAGI. The CDR3 loop reads CASGTWVGVRGYTF. In nucleotides, the CDR3 is TGTGCCAGCGGGACGTGGGTCGGGGTTCGGGGCTACACCTTC.

The chain employs TRBV2 and TRBJ1-2, with D unclear. CDR3 size: 11 residues. The V gene's germline CDR1 is SNHLY and CDR2 FYNNEI. The ends were cut back, 2 bases at V and 5 bases at J, with 3 bases in the middle. DNA for the CDR3: TGTGCCAGCAGTGAATTTTATGGCTACACCTTC. It translates to CASSEFYGYTF.

This clone has a handful of counts. The rearrangement links TRBV3-1 (or the pseudogene TRBV3-2) to TRBJ2-7; maybe TRBD1 (6 bases). Trimming stripped 7 bases from V and 2 bases from J, with 15 bases between. CDR1 is LGHDT, CDR2 YNNKEL, per germline (reference sequence). The CDR3 contains 14 residues. The CDR3 loop reads CASNPQGRAYEQYV. CDR3 nucleotides: TGTGCCAGCAACCCGCAGGGGCGCGCCTACGAGCAGTACGTC.

This clone has a single count. The chain joins TRBV10-1 to TRBJ2-7; 7 positions agree with TRBD2. CDR1 and CDR2 (germline): WNHNN, SYGVQD (reference sequence). V shed 7 bases, J shed 9 bases, and the junction held 36 bases outside the gene matches. The CDR3 runs 21 residues. CDR3 DNA sequence: TGCGCCAGCATAAAGCGAGGTTCAGGGCAGACTAGCTTGGAAACCTACGTCGGGCAGTACGTC. Translated: CASIKRGSGQTSLETYVGQYV.

CDR3 region: CASSSRGYGTEAFF. The CDR3 DNA follows: TGTGCCAGCAGTTCTCGGGGCTACGGGACTGAAGCTTTCTTT. This chain connects TRBV27 to TRBJ1-1; a possible D gene is TRBD1 (5 bases). The CDR3 covers 14 residues. V was pared by 4 bases and J by 5 bases, with 14 bases between. Germline V gene data show CDR1 as MNHEY and CDR2 as SMNVEV (reference sequence).

This chain links TRBV6-5 with TRBJ2-2; D may be TRBD2 (5 bases). Trimming cost V 9 bases and J 4 bases, with 15 bases left between them. There are 14 residues in the CDR3. Germline V lookup: CDR1 MNHEY, CDR2 SVGAGI. CDR3 in DNA: TGTGCCAGTCGAGTTGAGGCGGGCACCGGGGAGCTGTTTTTT. Translated: CASRVEAGTGELFF.

The sample holds one count of this clone. V is TRBV7-2 and J is TRBJ1-1, with D hard to call. Trimming pared 2 bases from V and 4 bases from J, leaving 11 bases between. The germline V gene has CDR1 SGHTA and CDR2 FQGNSA. CDR3 size: 14 residues. CDR3 residues: CASSLIRVGTEAFF. CDR3 bases: TGTGCCAGCAGCTTAATTAGGGTCGGCACTGAAGCTTTCTTT.

This chain connects TRBV15 to TRBJ1-2; D is unresolved. V was pared by 5 bases and J by 4 bases, with 8 bases between. The CDR3 runs to 12 residues. In germline, CDR1 is LNHNV, CDR2 YYDKDF (reference sequence). CDR3 sequence: CATSGNSYGYTF. CDR3 nucleotides: TGTGCCACCAGCGGAAACTCCTATGGCTACACCTTC. Variable domain in full (rest from reference TRBV15 and TRBJ1-2): DAMVIQNPRYQVTQFGKPVTLSCSQTLNHNVMYWYQQKSSQAPKLLFHYYDKDFNNEADTPDNFQSRRPNTSFCFLDIRSPGLGDTAMYLCATSGNSYGYTFGSGTRLTVV.

This chain uses TRBV5-6 with TRBJ2-1; possible D gene TRBD1, 6 bases. CDR1 is SGHDT and CDR2 is YYEEEE in the germline V gene. The CDR3 is 13 amino acids. The V end lost 3 bases, the J end lost 10 bases, and 14 bases lay between the germline ends. CDR3 sequence reads: CASSSRGTREQFF. The CDR3 DNA follows: TGTGCCAGCAGCTCAAGGGGGACCAGGGAGCAGTTCTTC. Full variable domain (missing parts from reference TRBV5-6 and TRBJ2-1): DAGVTQSPTHLIKTRGQQVTLRCSPKSGHDTVSWYQQALGQGPQFIFQYYEEEERQRGNFPDRFSGHQFPNYSSELNVNALLLGDSALYLCASSSRGTREQFFGPGTRLTVL.

The chain recombines TRBV18 with TRBJ1-2; perhaps TRBD1 as D (5 bases). The length of the CDR3 is 18 residues. Germline lookup yields CDR1 KGHSH and CDR2 LQKENI. V lost 8 bases to trimming and J lost 0 bases, with 25 bases between them. CDR3: CASTSSHSTGLANYGYTF. The CDR3 nucleotides read TGTGCCAGCACTTCCTCACATTCTACAGGCCTAGCTAACTATGGCTACACCTTC.

The chain is built from TRBV3-1 (or the pseudogene TRBV3-2) and TRBJ2-5; the D is unclear. The V gene lost 1 base and the J gene lost 5 bases, with 17 bases spanning the gap. The CDR3 consists of 16 residues. CDR1 LGHDT and CDR2 YNNKEL come from the germline V gene (reference sequence). CDR3 residues: CASSQVIGGMGETQYF. CDR3 DNA sequence: TGTGCCAGCAGCCAAGTCATCGGTGGTATGGGGGAGACCCAGTACTTC.

This rearrangement joins TRBV5-6 to TRBJ2-6; 8 nucleotides match TRBD1. This CDR3 comprises 18 residues. V was pared by 4 bases and J by 0 bases, with 9 bases of the junction left unmatched. Germline V lookup: CDR1 SGHDT, CDR2 YYEEEE. For the CDR3, the DNA is TGTGCCAGCAGCCCCCCGGGGACAGGTCGCTCTGGGGCCAACGTCCTGACTTTC. Protein: CASSPPGTGRSGANVLTF.

The chain recombines TRBV12-3 or TRBV12-4 with TRBJ1-2; D unclear. The CDR3 is 13 amino acids. Trimming took off 6 bases at V and 1 base at J, with 9 bases between the two ends. Here the CDR3 reads CASSPSNNYGYTF. In DNA, the CDR3 is TGTGCCAGCAGCCCGTCCAATAACTATGGCTACACCTTC.

This clone was observed once. This sequence joins TRBV25-1 and TRBJ2-3, with 8 bases fitting TRBD1. The germline gives CDR1 MGHDK, CDR2 SYGVNS. V was pared by 7 bases and J by 4 bases, with 4 bases of the junction left unmatched. CDR3 length: 13 amino acids. The CDR3 spells CASTKDRADTQYF. Written as DNA, the CDR3 is TGTGCCAGCACAAAGGACAGGGCAGATACGCAGTATTTT. Full variable domain (missing parts from reference TRBV25-1 and TRBJ2-3): EADIYQTPRYLVIGTGKKITLECSQTMGHDKMYWYQQDPGMELHLIHYSYGVNSTEKGDLSSESTVSRIRTEHFPLTLESARPSHTSQYLCASTKDRADTQYFGPGTRLTVL.

The CDR3 DNA follows: TGTGCCAGCAGCCACCTGAGATACGAGCAGTACTTC. Protein product: CASSHLRYEQYF. The chain carries TRBV3-1 (or the pseudogene TRBV3-2) and TRBJ2-7; D unresolved. Per germline, CDR1 LGHDT and CDR2 YNNKEL (reference sequence). The CDR3 covers 12 residues. Trimming removed 3 bases from V and 4 bases from J, with 7 bases in between.

This clone turned up a few times. This chain links TRBV6-6 with TRBJ1-5; TRBD1 matches 9 bases. Per the germline V gene, CDR1 is MNHNY and CDR2 is SVGAGI (reference sequence). V lost 5 bases, J lost 4 bases, and 3 bases stayed unmatched. CDR3 length: 14 amino acids. The CDR3 coding sequence is TGTGCCAGCAGTCGCGACAGGGGGAATCAGCCCCAGCATTTT. Translated, it gives CASSRDRGNQPQHF.

V is TRBV5-1 and J is TRBJ1-1, with D tentatively TRBD1 (6 bases). The CDR3 covers 14 residues. With 3 bases removed from V and 7 bases from J, the gap between germline ends came to 16 bases. Germline V gene data show CDR1 as SGHRS and CDR2 as YFSETQ. This CDR3 is CASSSMTGNLEAFF. The CDR3 region has the DNA TGCGCCAGCAGCTCGATGACAGGCAATCTTGAAGCTTTCTTT.

This chain links TRBV24-1 with TRBJ2-7; D perhaps matches TRBD1 (5 bases). The CDR3 is made up of 15 amino acids. V shed 9 bases and J shed 1 base, with 18 bases lying between them. CDR1 KGHDR and CDR2 SFDVKD come from the germline V gene. The chain's CDR3 is CATYLWGKDSYEQYF. DNA of the CDR3: TGTGCCACCTACCTATGGGGCAAGGATTCCTACGAGCAGTACTTC.

This sequence joins TRBV6-2 or TRBV6-3 and TRBJ2-1, with D maybe TRBD2 (5 bases). V was trimmed by 4 bases and J by 4 bases, leaving 14 bases between them. Germline lookup yields CDR1 MNHEY and CDR2 SVGEGT. The CDR3 consists of 15 residues. CDR3 nucleotides: TGTGCCAGCAGTTCCGCGGACTTGTCATACAATGAGCAGTTCTTC. Its translation is CASSSADLSYNEQFF.